This TCR beta chain originates from a study of Ad26.COV2.S vaccination and SARS-CoV-2 variants. Study-wide background: The Ad26.COV2.S arm of the COV1001 trial was where the donor was placed.

Broader study findings: Comparable non-spike TCR breadth was observed in vaccine and placebo recipients. Greater spike-specific TCR breadth was seen in vaccine recipients than in placebo recipients. An underestimation of total T cell responses may have resulted from the TCR breadth and depth analyses.

Per the germline V gene, CDR1 is SGHNT and CDR2 is YENEEA. Trimming took off 5 bases at V and 8 bases at J, with 12 bases between the two ends. The CDR3 is made up of 13 amino acids. TCRdb's table, derived via immunoSEQ multiplex PCR, lists solely in-frame clones and lacks some. The sample shows 290,000 or so clones, over 75% of them seen only once. Treatment described: roughly 20 received Ad26.COV2.S at low or high dose, single or two shots; about 5 received placebo; per-sample allocation not given. Samples were taken on day 63 after the first vaccine or placebo injection. To note about this clone: Antigen specificity is unknown.

The source of this sequence is a person between 18 and 59 years old who received the Ad26.COV2.S COVID-19 vaccine or a placebo. The rearrangement uses TRBV11-3 and TRBJ2-2, with D hard to call. Sequencing was performed on peripheral blood, taken in a trial of Ad26.COV2.S vaccine versus placebo. CDR3 bases: TGTGCCAGCAGCCTTTTGTTTGGGGGGGAGCTGTTTTTT. Translated: CASSLLFGGELFF. The whole variable domain, remainder taken from reference TRBV11-3 and TRBJ2-2, is EAGVVQSPRYKIIEKKQPVAFWCNPISGHNTLYWYLQNLGQGPELLIRYENEEAVDDSQLPKDRFSAERLKGVDSTLKIQPAELGDSAVYLCASSLLFGGELFFGEGSRLTVL.